A single T cell receptor beta chain is shown here with its context. TCRdb's copy holds only in-frame clones and misses some; the assay was immunoSEQ multiplex PCR. The sample has 500,000 to 750,000 clones, roughly 90% seen once. The germline CDR1 and CDR2 sequences are MNHEY and SMNVEV (reference sequence). V dropped 2 bases and J dropped 2 bases, with 18 bases sitting between them. CDR3 length: 17 amino acids. The data were taken from a study of shared T cell receptors in the human thymus. The same data also contributed to another study, on human thymus T cells. That source reports: Resections removed during corrective heart surgery provided the thymus tissue used. Seemingly biased V and J gene usage marked thymic and blood repertoires. Related research reported highly overlapping thymic repertoires among unrelated individuals.

The sequenced sample was thymocytes. This clonotype was obtained from a boy less than two years old with a congenital heart defect. The chain uses TRBV27 and TRBJ1-1; D is unresolved. The CDR3 sequence is CASSLQYSSWSNTEAFF. CDR3 sequence (DNA): TGTGCCAGCAGTTTACAGTATTCCTCCTGGAGTAACACTGAAGCTTTCTTT.